Below, 10 T cell receptor beta chains from the same sample are listed, as sequenced in a study of cytotoxic CD8 clonotypes in ibrutinib-treated CLL. Measured with immunoSEQ multiplex PCR; TCRdb has only the in-frame clones, and not every one. The sample carries about 97,000 clones, 60% to 80% recorded once. The sequenced sample was PBMCs, obtained after 12 months of ibrutinib treatment. The receptors stem from a human donor with chronic lymphocytic leukemia.

This clone was seen a handful of times. The chain joins TRBV27 to TRBJ2-1, with D perhaps matching TRBD2 (5 bases). This CDR3 comprises 14 residues. Per the germline V gene, CDR1 is MNHEY and CDR2 is SMNVEV (reference sequence). Trimming removed 2 bases from V and 4 bases from J, with 9 bases in between. This CDR3 is CASSLKGGYNEQFF. CDR3 bases: TGTGCCAGCAGTTTAAAGGGCGGGTACAATGAGCAGTTCTTC.

This clone was counted a few times. The rearrangement uses TRBV4-3 and TRBJ2-3; tentatively, D is TRBD2 (7 bases). CDR1 and CDR2 from the germline V gene are LGHNA and YSLEER. The ends were cut back, 1 base at V and 4 bases at J, with 12 bases in the middle. The CDR3 is 15 amino acids. The CDR3 spells CASSQGRGLADTQYF. The CDR3 bases are TGCGCCAGCAGCCAAGGGCGGGGGCTCGCAGATACGCAGTATTTT.

This clone was detected only once. This sequence joins TRBV23-1 and TRBJ2-7, with D possibly TRBD1 on 6 matching bases. TRBV23-1 falls under the ORF class, with uncertain function. The CDR3 has 16 amino acids. V was trimmed by 2 bases and J by 6 bases, leaving 20 bases between them. The CDR3 sequence: CASSQKTDSFACEQYF. The CDR3 nucleotides read TGCGCCAGCAGTCAAAAAACGGACAGTTTCGCCTGCGAGCAGTACTTC.

This clone was seen only once. The V and J genes are TRBV5-1 and TRBJ2-1; the match to TRBD2 covers 7 bases. The CDR3 extends over 15 amino acids. The germline gives CDR1 SGHRS, CDR2 YFSETQ. J gave up 7 bases and V 4 bases, and 11 bases lay outside the gene matches. The DNA of the CDR3 is TGCGCCAGCAGCAACAGCGGTGGGGAGGGAAATGAGCAGTTCTTC. Its translation: CASSNSGGEGNEQFF.

J is TRBJ1-2 and V is TRBV5-1, with a weak D call TRBD1 (6 bases). The CDR3 sequence is 14 residues long. Per germline, CDR1 SGHRS and CDR2 YFSETQ. Trimming removed 2 bases from V and 3 bases from J, with 11 bases in between. CDR3 residues: CASSFGDTYYGYTF. The CDR3 DNA is TGCGCCAGCAGCTTTGGGGACACCTACTATGGCTACACCTTC.

The genes are TRBV6-1 and TRBJ2-7; 7 bases match TRBD1. Looked up from germline, CDR1 is MNHNS and CDR2 is SASEGT. V gave up 6 bases and J gave up 1 base; unmatched junction bases: 6. The CDR3 length is 14 residues. The CDR3 region has the DNA TGTGCCAGCAGGAGAGGGACAGAATCCTACGAGCAGTACTTC. Amino acids: CASRRGTESYEQYF.

This chain connects TRBV7-3 to TRBJ2-1; possible D gene TRBD2, 6 bases. This CDR3 is 13 amino acids long. Trimming pared 1 base from V and 5 bases from J, leaving 6 bases between. CDR1 is SGHTA, CDR2 FQGTGA, per germline. The CDR3 DNA follows: TGTGCCAGCAGCTTAAGCGGGAACAATGAGCAGTTCTTC. Translation: CASSLSGNNEQFF.

On this clone: The junction differs from germline at one of its ends, possibly a read error. The V call is TRBV7-2, the J call TRBJ2-3; 13 bases map to TRBD2. This CDR3 is built from 17 residues. Germline CDR1 SGHTA, CDR2 FQGNSA. CDR3 sequence reads: CASRPGLAGVTTDAQYF. CDR3 nucleotide sequence: TGTGCCAGCAGACCCGGACTAGCGGGGGTTACCACAGATGCGCAGTATTTT.

This chain joins TRBV11-3 and TRBJ2-5; D is unclear. The germline gives CDR1 SGHNT, CDR2 YENEEA. V was trimmed by 3 bases and J by 1 base, leaving 9 bases between them. The CDR3 sequence is 14 residues long. CDR3 protein: CASSLIGTQETQYF. CDR3 coding DNA: TGTGCCAGCAGCTTGATCGGTACCCAAGAGACCCAGTACTTC. Supplemented by reference TRBV11-3 and TRBJ2-5, the full variable domain reads EAGVVQSPRYKIIEKKQPVAFWCNPISGHNTLYWYLQNLGQGPELLIRYENEEAVDDSQLPKDRFSAERLKGVDSTLKIQPAELGDSAVYLCASSLIGTQETQYFGPGTRLLVL.

This chain joins TRBV5-8 and TRBJ2-2, with D possibly being TRBD2 (6 bases). V was pared by 6 bases and J by 1 base, with 10 bases between. The CDR3 length is 14 residues. Germline-derived CDR1 and CDR2 are SGHTS and YDEGEE. As DNA, the CDR3 is TGTGCCAGCACCGGGACTTTGAACACCGGGGAGCTGTTTTTT. This gives the protein CASTGTLNTGELFF.